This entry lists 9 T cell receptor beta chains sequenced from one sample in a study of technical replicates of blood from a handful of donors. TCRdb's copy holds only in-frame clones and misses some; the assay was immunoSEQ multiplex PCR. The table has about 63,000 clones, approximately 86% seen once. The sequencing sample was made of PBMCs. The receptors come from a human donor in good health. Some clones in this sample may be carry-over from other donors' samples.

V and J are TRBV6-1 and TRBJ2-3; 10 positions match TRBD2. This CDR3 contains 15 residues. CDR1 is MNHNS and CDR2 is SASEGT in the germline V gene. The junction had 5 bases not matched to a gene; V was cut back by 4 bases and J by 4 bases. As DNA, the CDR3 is TGTGCCAGCAGTGGGTCTAGCGGGAGTTCAGATACGCAGTATTTT. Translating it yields CASSGSSGSSDTQYF.

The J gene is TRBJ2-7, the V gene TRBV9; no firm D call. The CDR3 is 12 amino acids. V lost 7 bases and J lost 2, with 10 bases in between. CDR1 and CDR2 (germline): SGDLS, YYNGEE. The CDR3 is CASPDTTYEQYF. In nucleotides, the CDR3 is TGTGCCAGCCCTGACACGACCTACGAGCAGTACTTC.

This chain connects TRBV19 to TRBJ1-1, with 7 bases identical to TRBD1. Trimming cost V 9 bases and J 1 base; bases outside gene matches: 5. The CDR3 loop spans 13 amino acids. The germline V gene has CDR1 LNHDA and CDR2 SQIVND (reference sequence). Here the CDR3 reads CASLGQANTEAFF. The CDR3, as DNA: TGTGCCAGCCTCGGACAGGCGAACACTGAAGCTTTCTTT.

For the CDR3, the DNA is TGTGCCAGCAGCTCAGGACTAGCGGGAGTCATCTACGAGCAGTACTTC. Its translation is CASSSGLAGVIYEQYF. The V and J genes are TRBV7-9 and TRBJ2-7, with 13 bases lining up with TRBD2. The trim removed 4 bases at V and 3 bases at J, leaving 6 bases unmatched. The CDR3 has 16 amino acids. The germline gives CDR1 SEHNR, CDR2 FQNEAQ (reference sequence). Variable domain in full (rest from reference TRBV7-9 and TRBJ2-7): DTGVSQNPRHKITKRGQNVTFRCDPISEHNRLYWYRQTLGQGPEFLTYFQNEAQLEKSRLLSDRFSAERPKGSFSTLEIQRTEQGDSAMYLCASSSGLAGVIYEQYFGPGTRLTVT.

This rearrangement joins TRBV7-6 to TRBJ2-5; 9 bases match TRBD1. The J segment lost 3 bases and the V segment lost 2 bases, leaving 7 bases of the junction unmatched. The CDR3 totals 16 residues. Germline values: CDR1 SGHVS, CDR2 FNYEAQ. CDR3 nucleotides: TGTGCCAGCAGCTTACCCCGAACAGGGGGCGAAGAGACCCAGTACTTC. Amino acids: CASSLPRTGGEETQYF.

The CDR3 nucleotides are TGTGCCAGCAGCTTAGCAGCGGGAGGATACGAGCAGTACTTC. Translated, it gives CASSLAAGGYEQYF. This chain joins TRBV7-7 and TRBJ2-7, with 9 bases that match TRBD2. V gave up 0 bases and J gave up 4 bases; unmatched junction bases: 1. Germline V gene data show CDR1 as SSHAT and CDR2 as FNYEAQ (reference sequence). CDR3 length equals 14 residues.

CDR3 amino acids: CASSGLARNNEQFF. The CDR3 DNA is TGTGCCAGCAGTGGACTAGCGAGAAACAATGAGCAGTTCTTC. The V gene is TRBV6-5, the J gene TRBJ2-1, with 9 bases lining up with TRBD2. The CDR3 runs to 14 residues. Germline V lookup: CDR1 MNHEY, CDR2 SVGAGI. The junction had 4 bases not matched to a gene; V was cut back by 5 bases and J by 5 bases.

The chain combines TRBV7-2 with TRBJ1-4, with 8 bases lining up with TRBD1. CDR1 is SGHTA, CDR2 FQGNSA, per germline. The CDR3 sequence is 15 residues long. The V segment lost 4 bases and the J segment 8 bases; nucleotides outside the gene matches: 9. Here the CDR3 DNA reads TGTGCCAGCAGCTCCGGGGACAGGTTTTGGGAAAAACTGTTTTTT. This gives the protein CASSSGDRFWEKLFF.

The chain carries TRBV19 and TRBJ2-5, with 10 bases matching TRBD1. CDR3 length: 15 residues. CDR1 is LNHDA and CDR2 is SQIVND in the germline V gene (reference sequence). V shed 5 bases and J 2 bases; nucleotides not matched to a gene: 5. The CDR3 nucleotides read TGTGCCAGTAGTCTCCGGACAGGGGGGCAAGAGACCCAGTACTTC. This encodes CASSLRTGGQETQYF.